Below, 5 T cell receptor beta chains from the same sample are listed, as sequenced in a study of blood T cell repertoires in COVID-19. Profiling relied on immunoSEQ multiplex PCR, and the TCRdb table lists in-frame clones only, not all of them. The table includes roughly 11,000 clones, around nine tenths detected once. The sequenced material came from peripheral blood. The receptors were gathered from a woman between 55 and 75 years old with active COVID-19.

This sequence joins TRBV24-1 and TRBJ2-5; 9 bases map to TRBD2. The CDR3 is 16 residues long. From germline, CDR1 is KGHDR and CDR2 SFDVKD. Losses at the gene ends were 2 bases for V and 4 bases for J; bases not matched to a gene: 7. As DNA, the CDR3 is TGTGCCACCAGTGATTCGGGCGGGAGGGCCGGAGAGACCCAGTACTTC. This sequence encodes CATSDSGGRAGETQYF.

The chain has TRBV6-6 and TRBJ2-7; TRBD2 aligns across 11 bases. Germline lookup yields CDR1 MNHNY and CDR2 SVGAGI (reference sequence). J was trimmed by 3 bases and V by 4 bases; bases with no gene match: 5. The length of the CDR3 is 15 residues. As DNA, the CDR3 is TGTGCCAGCAGTTGCTACCTAGCGGGGGGCTACGAGCAGTACGTC. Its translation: CASSCYLAGGYEQYV.

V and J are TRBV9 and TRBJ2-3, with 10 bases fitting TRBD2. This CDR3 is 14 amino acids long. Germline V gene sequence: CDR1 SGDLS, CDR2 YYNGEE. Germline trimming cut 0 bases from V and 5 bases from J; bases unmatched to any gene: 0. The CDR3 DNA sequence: TGTGCCAGCAGCGTAGGACTAGCGGGAGATACGCAGTATTTT. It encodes CASSVGLAGDTQYF.

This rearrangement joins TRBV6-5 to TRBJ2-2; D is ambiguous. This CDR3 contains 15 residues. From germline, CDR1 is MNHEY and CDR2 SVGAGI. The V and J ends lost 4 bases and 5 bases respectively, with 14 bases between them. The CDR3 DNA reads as TGTGCCAGCAGTTTAAGTACTCCCAGGACCGGGGAGCTGTTTTTT. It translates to CASSLSTPRTGELFF.

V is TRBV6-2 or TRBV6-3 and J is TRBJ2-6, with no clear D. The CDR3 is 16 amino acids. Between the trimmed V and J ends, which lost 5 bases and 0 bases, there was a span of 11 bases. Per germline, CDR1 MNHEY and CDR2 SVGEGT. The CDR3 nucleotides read TGTGCCAGCAGTCGGCCCGCAGGCTCTGGGGCCAACGTCCTGACTTTC. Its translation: CASSRPAGSGANVLTF.